This TCR beta chain was captured in a study of shared clonotypes between healthy human individuals. The CDR3 spans 15 residues. V lost 3 bases and J 3 bases, leaving 14 bases between the germline ends. Looked up from germline, CDR1 is SGHAT and CDR2 is FQNNGV. The assay was run at deep level. Repertoires were generated with immunoSEQ multiplex PCR, while TCRdb's copy carries only in-frame clones and drops some. This repertoire shows 1.6 million or so clones, around 98.5% found once; its top ten account for around 0.33%. Concerning this clone: No antigen is known for it.

Donors comprised only Caucasian adults living in Nashville, Tennessee. The study separated CD4+ cells into CD45RA+ naive and CD45RA-negative memory subsets. Points from the study as a whole: Rarefaction gave evidence that sorted-subset sequencing remained incomplete despite large depth.

Sequencing input: naive CD4+ T cells sorted from blood. As to subset: CD45RA+ positively selected. This clonotype originated in a man under 40 in good health. The V gene is TRBV11-2, the J gene TRBJ1-1; D gene uncertain. The CDR3 DNA follows: TGTGCCAGCAGCTTCTGGGGTAGGAAGCACACTGAAGCTTTCTTT. Residues: CASSFWGRKHTEAFF.